This T cell receptor (beta chain) was found in a study of cytomegalovirus exposure and HLA in healthy donors. Study at large: The roughly 110 validation repertoires were reported in a later analysis to have been generated on the same platform as the roughly 700 first-cohort repertoires.

With regard to this clone: No antigen is known for it.

The CDR3 is made up of 14 amino acids. V lost 5 bases, J lost 4 bases, and 5 bases stayed unmatched. Germline assignment: CDR1 KGHSH and CDR2 LQKENI. TCRdb's table, derived via immunoSEQ multiplex PCR, lists solely in-frame clones and lacks some. The data show 150,000 to 200,000 clones, around 81% seen once. Findings of the study overall: TCR sequences were mostly rare, though some public TCRs occurred in many donors. In vitro data verified a few CMV-associated chains as specific for CMV antigens.

The genes are TRBV18 and TRBJ2-5; 9 nucleotides align to TRBD1. Sequenced material: PBMCs. The sequence came from a man between 25 and 39 years old in good health and CMV-seropositive. The CDR3: CASSSTGGGETQYF. The CDR3 coding sequence is TGTGCCAGCTCATCGACAGGGGGTGGAGAGACCCAGTACTTC.